This T cell receptor (beta chain) stems from a study of control samples from healthy donors and cancer patients. TCRdb's table, derived via immunoSEQ multiplex PCR, lists solely in-frame clones and lacks some. The sample carries about 170,000 clones, 91% recorded once. Trimming removed 0 bases from V and 0 bases from J, with 2 bases in between. Germline CDR1 reads KGHSH; CDR2 reads LQKENI. The CDR3 has 13 amino acids. The sample taken for sequencing was blood. This chain connects TRBV18 to TRBJ1-1, with no clear D. The receptor comes from a woman in her twenties or thirties in good health. CDR3 sequence: CASSPPMNTEAFF. The CDR3 bases are TGTGCCAGCTCACCACCAATGAACACTGAAGCTTTCTTT.